These 14 T cell receptor beta chains share one sample of origin, sequenced in a study of CXCR3 chemokines and chemotherapy response in bladder cancer (dated by TCRdb to about 2022). Libraries were made using PCR. For sequencing, an Illumina HiSeq 2500 was employed. TCRdb's own reprocessing of the public reads used fastp at Q25 and MiXCR and kept productive beta chains. Every CDR3 protein is listed once, alongside the most common genes and DNA of its rows. The sample includes about 13,000 distinct CDR3 sequences, with around an eighth observed a single time. The ten largest clones add up to more than 25% of the sample. Sampling was performed from a patient whose treatment included neoadjuvant chemotherapy. The source of these receptors is a human donor with bladder cancer that did not respond to neoadjuvant chemotherapy.

This clonotype was found many times. This chain joins TRBV6-1 and TRBJ2-4; the D is unclear. Germline loops: CDR1 MNHNS, CDR2 SASEGT. Trimming removed 0 bases at V and 0 bases at J, with 12 bases between. This CDR3 has 17 residues. CDR3 amino acids: CASSEALDVLAKNIQYF. The CDR3 nucleotides are TGTGCCAGCAGTGAAGCCCTGGACGTCCTAGCCAAAAACATTCAGTACTTC.

This clonotype is classed as medium-sized (0.01 to 0.1%). The genes are TRBV19 and TRBJ2-3; 8 bases fit TRBD2. The CDR3 spans 16 residues. Germline CDR1 LNHDA, CDR2 SQIVND (reference sequence). J gave up 5 bases and V 2 bases, and 9 bases lay outside the gene matches. The CDR3 DNA sequence: TGTGCCAGTAGTATATTTGGATTCGGGAGGGAAGATACGCAGTATTTT. It is translated as CASSIFGFGREDTQYF.

This clonotype was found many times. The CDR3 coding sequence is TGTGCCAGTAGTGTCAGCGGGAGAGGTGATGAGCAGTTCTTC. Translation gives CASSVSGRGDEQFF. The V call is TRBV19, the J call TRBJ2-1; 8 nucleotides align to TRBD2. Germline values: CDR1 LNHDA, CDR2 SQIVND (reference sequence). The CDR3 sequence is 14 residues long. Trimming took 5 bases from V and 8 from J; bases not matched to a gene: 8.

This clonotype is labeled medium-sized. The chain joins TRBV6-6 to TRBJ1-2; TRBD1 is a possible D gene (5 bases). CDR1 MNHNY and CDR2 SVGAGI come from the germline V gene (reference sequence). This CDR3 spans 12 amino acids. V was trimmed by 7 bases and J by 3 bases, leaving 9 bases between them. The CDR3 spells CASTQGDYGYTF. The DNA of the CDR3 is TGTGCCAGCACCCAAGGGGACTATGGCTACACCTTC.

This clonotype has more than one count but fewer than ten. The chain couples TRBV19 to TRBJ2-7; perhaps D is TRBD1 or TRBD2 (6 bases each). The CDR3 is 16 residues long. The V gene lost 3 bases and the J gene lost 0 bases, with 15 bases spanning the gap. Germline V gives CDR1 LNHDA, CDR2 SQIVND (reference sequence). The CDR3 nucleotides read TGTGCCAGTAGTATTGCCACCGGGGGCCCCTCCTACGAGCAGTACTTC. Its translation is CASSIATGGPSYEQYF.

The chain carries TRBV25-1 and TRBJ1-1; D is unclear. The V gene's germline CDR1 is MGHDK and CDR2 SYGVNS. The CDR3 spans 13 residues. V was shortened by 4 bases and J by 7 bases, with 13 bases between the two germline ends. The CDR3 bases are TGTGCCAGCAGTGGAACAAGGCCCTATGAAGCTTTCTTT. This sequence encodes CASSGTRPYEAFF.

This clonotype was seen at least ten times. The chain joins TRBV5-4 to TRBJ2-5; 7 positions agree with TRBD2. The germline V gene has CDR1 SGHNT and CDR2 YYREEE (reference sequence). This CDR3 is built from 15 residues. The J segment lost 4 bases and the V segment lost 0 bases, leaving 6 bases of the junction unmatched. This chain's CDR3 is CASSLVGGRAETQYF. DNA of the CDR3: TGTGCCAGCAGCTTGGTAGGAGGGAGGGCAGAGACCCAGTACTTC. Looking up the rest from reference TRBV5-4 and TRBJ2-5 gives the full variable domain: ETGVTQSPTHLIKTRGQQVTLRCSSQSGHNTVSWYQQALGQGPQFIFQYYREEENGRGNFPPRFSGLQFPNYSSELNVNALELDDSALYLCASSLVGGRAETQYFGPGTRLLVL.

By sample share, this clonotype is medium-sized (0.01 to 0.1%). V usage is TRBV29-1 and J usage is TRBJ1-1, with D uncertain. The CDR3 length is 11 residues. Trimming cost V 5 bases and J 6 bases, with 10 bases left between them. Germline V lookup: CDR1 SQVTM, CDR2 ANQGSEA. CDR3 in DNA: TGCAGCGTTCTGCGGGGTTCTGAAGCTTTCTTT. Translation gives CSVLRGSEAFF.

Note on this clonotype: Given a far larger clone just one base away, this is likely a sequencing read error. The chain carries TRBV6-6 and TRBJ2-2, with D tentatively TRBD1 or TRBD2 (5 bases each). Germline assignment: CDR1 MNHNY and CDR2 SVGAGI (reference sequence). The CDR3 sequence is 13 residues long. The V and J ends lost 6 bases and 10 bases respectively, with 15 bases between them. CDR3 nucleotides: TGTGCCAGCAGAGTACAGGACGGGGTGGAGCTGTTTTTT. It codes for CASRVQDGVELFF.

This clonotype has a count of ten or more. The chain links TRBV7-3 to TRBJ2-7; 9 bases map to TRBD1. The CDR3 is made up of 16 amino acids. The germline V gene has CDR1 SGHTA and CDR2 FQGTGA. V shed 2 bases, J shed 5 bases, and the junction held 10 bases outside the gene matches. CDR3 coding DNA: TGTGCCAGCAGCTTAGGGGGCGGGACAGGGTTCAACGAGCAGTACTTC. Its protein product is CASSLGGGTGFNEQYF.

Within the sample, this clonotype is medium-sized. The chain carries TRBV19 and TRBJ2-7, with 9 bases identical to TRBD1. The CDR3 runs 15 residues. The V and J ends lost 5 bases and 5 bases, in that order; junction bases with no gene match: 10. Germline CDR1 reads LNHDA; CDR2 reads SQIVND (reference sequence). CDR3 residues: CASSSRGTGIHEQYF. In nucleotides, the CDR3 is TGTGCCAGTAGTTCGCGGGGGACAGGGATCCACGAGCAGTACTTC. Supplemented by reference TRBV19 and TRBJ2-7, the full variable domain reads DGGITQSPKYLFRKEGQNVTLSCEQNLNHDAMYWYRQDPGQGLRLIYYSQIVNDFQKGDIAEGYSVSREKKESFPLTVTSAQKNPTAFYLCASSSRGTGIHEQYFGPGTRLTVT.

This clonotype was observed many times. This chain links TRBV27 with TRBJ2-2; TRBD2 aligns across 7 bases. Trimming took 2 bases from V and 3 from J; bases not matched to a gene: 12. The CDR3 is made up of 18 amino acids. Germline CDR1 is MNHEY and CDR2 is SMNVEV (reference sequence). Here the CDR3 reads CASSLNPWGGGYTGELFF. The CDR3 DNA reads TGTGCCAGCAGTTTAAATCCCTGGGGCGGGGGATACACCGGGGAGCTGTTTTTT.

In its sample, this clonotype was seen many times. This chain connects TRBV24-1 to TRBJ2-3, with TRBD2 matching over 10 bases. From germline, CDR1 is KGHDR and CDR2 SFDVKD. This CDR3 has 17 residues. The ends lost 3 bases at V and 0 bases at J; junction bases unmatched: 5. The CDR3 DNA sequence: TGTGCCACCAGTGATACGAGCGGGAGGGGTAGCACAGATACGCAGTATTTT. Protein sequence: CATSDTSGRGSTDTQYF.

This clonotype is medium-sized (0.01 to 0.1%) in the sample. This chain uses TRBV10-3 with TRBJ2-6, with D maybe TRBD1 (5 bases). The CDR3 extends over 14 amino acids. Looked up from germline, CDR1 is ENHRY and CDR2 is SYGVKD. The V and J ends lost 6 bases and 1 base respectively, with 7 bases between them. CDR3 DNA sequence: TGTGCCATCAGCAGGGAATCTGGGGCCAACGTCCTGACTTTC. This encodes CAISRESGANVLTF.